One TCR beta chain is described in this entry. Its antigen is not identified. The PCR made use of 60 Vbeta and 13 Jbeta primers. TCRdb keeps only in-frame clones here, not all; method: immunoSEQ multiplex PCR. This sample's table reports roughly 73,000 clones. With 7 bases clipped from V and 13 bases from J, the junction kept 5 bases outside the gene matches. CDR1 and CDR2 (germline): SQVTM, ANQGSEA. The length of the CDR3 is 10 residues. The data originate from a study of cytomegalovirus exposure and HLA in healthy donors. Overall study findings and caveats: Among TCR beta chains, those listed as cytomegalovirus-associated numbered roughly 150. Per a prior analysis, the majority of TCR beta V segments were productive roughly 90% or roughly 30% of the time. Later examination showed HLA-associated TCR beta chains had greater clonal expansion than equally common others. Accurate prediction of HLA-A and HLA-B alleles (for most subjects) was reportedly achieved from TCR beta sequences.

Sequencing was performed on PBMCs. This sequence joins TRBV29-1 and TRBJ1-4, with 8 bases aligning to TRBD1. The origin of this receptor is a female donor in good health and CMV-seropositive. The CDR3 DNA is TGCAGCGCACTACAGGGGGGACTGTTTTTT. Translation: CSALQGGLFF.